A single sample gave rise to the 29 T cell receptor beta chains below, sequenced in a study of CD8 T cells in ankylosing spondylitis. No antigen has been assigned to these receptors. Study-level results: Characteristic, it appeared, of ankylosing spondylitis blood was a TCR beta motif of about eight highly homologous variants.

TCRdb itself ran the 5' RACE reads through MiXCR, one entry per CDR3 protein. The table shows about 480,000 distinct CDR3 sequences, with about 15% occurring only once. Sequenced: blood, either unsorted or a sorted T cell fraction (not recorded which). The origin of the receptors is a male donor with ankylosing spondylitis.

This clonotype occurred a few times. V is TRBV5-1 and J is TRBJ2-3; 8 nucleotides line up with TRBD2. Unmatched junction bases numbered 3, after V lost 7 bases and J lost 2 bases. CDR1 SGHRS and CDR2 YFSETQ come from the germline V gene. The CDR3 consists of 13 residues. The CDR3 DNA sequence: TGCGCCAGCGGACTAGCATACACAGATACGCAGTATTTT. Amino acid sequence: CASGLAYTDTQYF.

The sample holds one count of this clonotype. This chain links TRBV18 with TRBJ1-3; D ambiguous. CDR3 length: 17 amino acids. V was clipped by 5 bases and J by 0 bases, with 17 bases between them. Germline values: CDR1 KGHSH, CDR2 LQKENI. CDR3 loop: CASSVGKGPSSGNTIYF. The CDR3 nucleotides are TGTGCCAGCTCAGTGGGAAAAGGACCAAGCTCTGGAAACACCATATATTTT.

This clonotype was seen a handful of times. The chain uses TRBV7-2 and TRBJ2-7, with 12 bases identical to TRBD2. This CDR3 is built from 16 residues. The germline V gene has CDR1 SGHTA and CDR2 FQGNSA. V gave up 5 bases and J gave up 2 bases; unmatched junction bases: 7. The CDR3 loop reads CASSPRTSGIPYEQYF. The CDR3 DNA follows: TGTGCCAGCAGCCCTCGGACTAGCGGGATCCCCTACGAGCAGTACTTC.

The chain joins TRBV19 to TRBJ2-7; either TRBD1 or TRBD2 may fit D (6 bases each). The V end lost 7 bases, the J end lost 3 bases, and 16 bases lay between the germline ends. The CDR3 runs to 14 residues. Germline lookup yields CDR1 LNHDA and CDR2 SQIVND (reference sequence). The CDR3 reads CASNPGGPYYEQYF. The DNA of the CDR3 is TGTGCCAGTAATCCCGGGGGCCCCTACTACGAGCAGTACTTC.

In this sample, this clonotype turned up a few times. The chain combines TRBV6-1 with TRBJ2-5, with D possibly being TRBD2 (5 bases). This CDR3 is 14 amino acids long. Per germline, CDR1 MNHNS and CDR2 SASEGT. V lost 6 bases and J lost 0, with 11 bases in between. In DNA form, the CDR3 reads TGTGCCAGCAGCCGGAGGCGGTACCAAGAGACCCAGTACTTC. The encoded protein is CASSRRRYQETQYF.

The J gene is TRBJ1-1, the V gene TRBV3-1; maybe TRBD1 (6 bases). V lost 5 bases to trimming and J lost 8 bases, with 15 bases between them. The germline V gene encodes CDR1 LGHDT and CDR2 YNNKEL (reference sequence). This CDR3 is built from 13 residues. This CDR3 is CASSFGQGGEAFF. The CDR3 region has the DNA TGTGCCAGCAGCTTCGGACAAGGGGGAGAAGCTTTCTTT.

There are many counts of this clonotype. This rearrangement joins TRBV29-1 to TRBJ2-3, with 9 bases that match TRBD1. This CDR3 contains 13 residues. Germline V CDR1 and CDR2: SQVTM, ANQGSEA. V shed 6 bases, J shed 4 bases, and the junction held 5 bases outside the gene matches. CDR3 in DNA: TGCAGCGTCATTACAGGGGGCGCAGATACGCAGTATTTT. As protein: CSVITGGADTQYF.

This clonotype was counted only a few times. The chain links TRBV11-2 to TRBJ2-1; a possible D gene is TRBD2 (6 bases). The CDR3 covers 15 residues. Looked up from germline, CDR1 is SGHAT and CDR2 is FQNNGV. Between the trimmed V and J ends, which lost 1 base and 4 bases, there was a span of 11 bases. The DNA for the CDR3 is TGTGCCAGCAGCTTAGGAGTTGGGGGGTACAATGAGCAGTTCTTC. This gives the protein CASSLGVGGYNEQFF.

This clonotype has just a few counts. The rearrangement joins TRBV12-3 or TRBV12-4 to TRBJ1-1; 7 bases align to TRBD1. Trimming at V came to 6 bases and at J to 1 base, leaving 17 bases not matched to a gene. CDR3 length: 18 residues. The CDR3 loop is CASSLSHPRQGANTEAFF. Written as DNA, the CDR3 is TGTGCCAGCAGCCTTTCGCACCCCCGACAGGGTGCGAACACTGAAGCTTTCTTT.

J is TRBJ1-5 and V is TRBV28; D ambiguous. V was clipped by 2 bases and J by 6 bases, with 17 bases between them. The CDR3 runs 16 residues. CDR1 is MDHEN and CDR2 is SYDVKM in the germline V gene. The DNA for the CDR3 is TGTGCCAGCAGTTTAGGCGACATGGTCCCTAGTCAGCCCCAGCATTTT. Its protein is CASSLGDMVPSQPQHF.

The chain employs TRBV28 and TRBJ1-5; D is uncertain. The germline CDR1 and CDR2 sequences are MDHEN and SYDVKM. Trimming removed 6 bases from V and 9 bases from J, with 18 bases in between. CDR3 length equals 14 residues. The CDR3 here is CASRRGLNGGPQHF. CDR3 nucleotides: TGTGCCAGCAGGCGTGGACTGAACGGAGGGCCCCAGCATTTT.

This clonotype appeared a few times. The V gene is TRBV18, the J gene TRBJ2-1, with D possibly TRBD2 on 6 matching bases. V was pared by 4 bases and J by 8 bases, with 21 bases between. The germline gives CDR1 KGHSH, CDR2 LQKENI. CDR3 length: 16 amino acids. CDR3 in amino acids: CASSHGDVRTNYEQFF. The CDR3 DNA reads TGTGCCAGCTCACACGGAGATGTGCGGACTAATTATGAGCAGTTCTTC. The complete variable domain, with remaining parts taken from reference TRBV18 and TRBJ2-1, reads NAGVMQNPRHLVRRRGQEARLRCSPMKGHSHVYWYRQLPEEGLKFMVYLQKENIIDESGMPKERFSAEFPKEGPSILRIQQVVRGDSAAYFCASSHGDVRTNYEQFFGPGTRLTVL.

This chain joins TRBV6-5 and TRBJ1-5; possible D gene TRBD1, 6 bases. The germline V and J ends were trimmed by 4 bases and 0 bases, with 13 bases remaining between them. The CDR3 totals 16 residues. Germline CDR1 MNHEY, CDR2 SVGAGI. CDR3 sequence (DNA): TGTGCCAGCAGTTTTAACAGGGAATATAGCAATCAGCCCCAGCATTTT. This sequence encodes CASSFNREYSNQPQHF.

The chain carries TRBV20-1 and TRBJ2-7; D may be TRBD2 (6 bases). Germline CDR1 is DFQATT and CDR2 is SNEGSKA (reference sequence). The CDR3 has 13 residues. Trimming removed 3 bases from V and 3 bases from J, with 12 bases in between. CDR3 in DNA: TGCAGTGCTAGGACGGGACTCAACTACGAGCAGTACTTC. It codes for CSARTGLNYEQYF.

In its sample, this clonotype was seen a few times. The chain recombines TRBV5-1 with TRBJ2-1; the D gene could be TRBD1 or TRBD2 (6 bases each). Germline V gene sequence: CDR1 SGHRS, CDR2 YFSETQ. Deletions cut 6 bases from V and 3 bases from J, with 13 bases between. The CDR3 is 14 residues long. CDR3 DNA: TGCGCCAGCACCTCGGGGGCCTACTACAATGAGCAGTTCTTC. It encodes CASTSGAYYNEQFF.

This clonotype has just a few counts. V is TRBV12-3 or TRBV12-4 and J is TRBJ2-1, with 10 bases fitting TRBD2. CDR3 length: 15 amino acids. V shed 7 bases and J 1 base; nucleotides not matched to a gene: 4. CDR3 amino acids: CASIAGLASYNEQFF. CDR3 sequence (DNA): TGTGCCAGCATCGCGGGACTAGCGTCCTACAATGAGCAGTTCTTC.

Only a few counts were recorded for this clonotype. This rearrangement joins TRBV10-3 to TRBJ2-2; D remains ambiguous. CDR3 length equals 14 residues. CDR1 is ENHRY and CDR2 is SYGVKD in the germline V gene. The V gene lost 3 bases and the J gene lost 6 bases, with 11 bases spanning the gap. CDR3 in amino acids: CAISDAGGPGELFF. The CDR3 nucleotides are TGTGCCATCAGTGACGCCGGCGGTCCCGGGGAGCTGTTTTTT.

The V gene is TRBV12-3 or TRBV12-4, the J gene TRBJ2-1; 8 positions match TRBD2. J was trimmed by 3 bases and V by 7 bases; bases with no gene match: 5. The CDR3 sequence is 14 residues long. Written as DNA, the CDR3 is TGTGCCAGCACCCCGGGACTAGGCTACAATGAGCAGTTCTTC. Residues: CASTPGLGYNEQFF.

The V gene is TRBV21-1, the J gene TRBJ2-5; whether TRBD1, the table's D call, matches the DNA was not checked. TRBV21-1 is reported as a pseudogene. The CDR3 sequence is 17 residues long. In DNA, the CDR3 is TGTGCCAGCAGCAAAGCCCTTCGGGGACAGGTCAGAAAGACCCAGTACTTC. Translated: CASSKALRGQVRKTQYF.

This clonotype showed up just a few times. The chain employs TRBV6-1 and TRBJ1-5; D remains ambiguous. The ends were cut back, 0 bases at V and 2 bases at J, with 11 bases in the middle. CDR1 and CDR2 (germline): MNHNS, SASEGT. The CDR3 has 16 residues. Here the CDR3 DNA reads TGTGCCAGCAGTGAAGCGTCGGGTTTTCGCAATCAGCCCCAGCATTTT. Translated: CASSEASGFRNQPQHF.

The rearrangement links TRBV6-6 to TRBJ2-7; D gene ambiguous. V was shortened by 4 bases and J by 5 bases, with 6 bases between the two germline ends. Germline values: CDR1 MNHNY, CDR2 SVGAGI (reference sequence). The CDR3 length is 11 residues. The CDR3 here is CASSFEDEQYF. The CDR3 DNA is TGTGCCAGCAGTTTTGAGGACGAGCAGTACTTC.

The rearrangement uses TRBV5-1 and TRBJ2-7, with D maybe TRBD2 (5 bases). The V end lost 4 bases, the J end lost 0 bases, and 11 bases lay between the germline ends. CDR1 is SGHRS, CDR2 YFSETQ, per germline. CDR3 length: 14 amino acids. In DNA, the CDR3 is TGCGCCAGCAGCCCCACCAGCGGCTCCTACGAGCAGTACTTC. It translates to CASSPTSGSYEQYF.

This chain joins TRBV20-1 and TRBJ1-1; D possibly corresponds to TRBD1 (5 bases). In germline, CDR1 is DFQATT, CDR2 SNEGSKA (reference sequence). Trimming cost V 6 bases and J 3 bases, with 17 bases left between them. This CDR3 contains 14 residues. The CDR3 coding sequence is TGCAGTGCCCCAGACAGCCTCGCGGACACTGAAGCTTTCTTT. Protein sequence: CSAPDSLADTEAFF.

J is TRBJ1-6 and V is TRBV7-2; the D gene is possibly TRBD1 (5 bases). V was pared by 2 bases and J by 7 bases, with 9 bases between. The CDR3 covers 14 residues. The germline gives CDR1 SGHTA, CDR2 FQGNSA. The CDR3 spells CASSLWGFNSPLHF. CDR3 bases: TGTGCCAGCAGCTTATGGGGGTTCAATTCACCCCTCCACTTT.

The table lists this clonotype with a few counts. The chain uses TRBV4-2 and TRBJ2-7; D ambiguous. CDR1 is LGHNA, CDR2 YNFKEQ, per germline. Trimming took 1 base from V and 3 from J, leaving 13 bases between them. This CDR3 region has 15 residues. Here the CDR3 DNA reads TGTGCCAGCAGCCAAGTAGTTGGCTCCAACTACGAGCAGTACTTC. Its translation: CASSQVVGSNYEQYF.

This clonotype was recorded at least ten times. The chain couples TRBV12-3 or TRBV12-4 to TRBJ1-1; D gene unclear. V dropped 0 bases and J dropped 1 base, with 6 bases sitting between them. The CDR3 consists of 14 residues. The CDR3 reads CASSLARRNTEAFF. DNA of the CDR3: TGTGCCAGCAGTTTAGCGAGGCGGAACACTGAAGCTTTCTTT.

This clonotype was detected only a few times. This chain links TRBV7-2 with TRBJ2-3, with D perhaps being TRBD1 or TRBD2 (5 bases each). Germline loops: CDR1 SGHTA, CDR2 FQGNSA. The CDR3 sequence is 13 residues long. The V gene lost 5 bases and the J gene lost 4 bases, with 10 bases spanning the gap. The CDR3 DNA reads TGTGCCAGCAGCCCTAGCAGGGCAGATACGCAGTATTTT. Its protein is CASSPSRADTQYF.

This clonotype has a count of ten or more. The chain couples TRBV6-5 to TRBJ2-1, with D hard to call. Trimming left V 4 bases short and J 10 bases short, with 11 bases between. The CDR3 sequence is 12 residues long. From germline, CDR1 is MNHEY and CDR2 SVGAGI. In DNA, the CDR3 is TGTGCCAGCAGTTCCTCCACCCAAGAGCAGTTCTTC. Translated, it gives CASSSSTQEQFF.

The chain employs TRBV15 and TRBJ2-3, with 10 bases that match TRBD2. Germline V gene sequence: CDR1 LNHNV, CDR2 YYDKDF (reference sequence). The CDR3 has 17 amino acids. The V segment lost 1 base and the J segment 3 bases; nucleotides outside the gene matches: 7. The CDR3 protein is CATSRVWTSGNTDTQYF. In nucleotides, the CDR3 is TGTGCCACCAGCAGAGTATGGACTAGCGGCAATACAGATACGCAGTATTTT.